This T cell receptor (beta chain) was captured in a study of T cell changes during pregnancy in multiple sclerosis. V lost 5 bases and J 7 bases, leaving 11 bases between the germline ends. The CDR3 length is 12 residues. Germline V gene lookup returns CDR1 MNHEY and CDR2 SVGAGI. TCRdb keeps only in-frame clones here, not all; method: immunoSEQ multiplex PCR. The sample holds tens of thousands of clones, roughly 90% seen once. The chain links TRBV6-5 to TRBJ1-2; the D gene is possibly TRBD1 (5 bases). Here the sequenced sample was peripheral blood, taken after pregnancy. This sequence was found in a female donor in good health, enrolled as a control in a pregnancy study. CDR3 in DNA: TGTGCCAGCAGTGCGGGGACGGCTGGCTACACCTTC. It is translated as CASSAGTAGYTF.